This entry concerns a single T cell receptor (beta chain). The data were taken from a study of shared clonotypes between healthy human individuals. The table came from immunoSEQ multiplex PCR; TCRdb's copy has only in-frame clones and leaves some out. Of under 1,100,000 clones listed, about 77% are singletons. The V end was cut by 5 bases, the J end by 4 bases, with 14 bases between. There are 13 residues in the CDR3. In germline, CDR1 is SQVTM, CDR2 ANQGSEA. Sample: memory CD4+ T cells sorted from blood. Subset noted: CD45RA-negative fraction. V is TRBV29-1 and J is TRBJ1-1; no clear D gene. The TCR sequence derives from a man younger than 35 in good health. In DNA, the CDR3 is TGCAGCGTTAGCCGAGGGTCGACCACTGAAGCTTTCTTT. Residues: CSVSRGSTTEAFF.